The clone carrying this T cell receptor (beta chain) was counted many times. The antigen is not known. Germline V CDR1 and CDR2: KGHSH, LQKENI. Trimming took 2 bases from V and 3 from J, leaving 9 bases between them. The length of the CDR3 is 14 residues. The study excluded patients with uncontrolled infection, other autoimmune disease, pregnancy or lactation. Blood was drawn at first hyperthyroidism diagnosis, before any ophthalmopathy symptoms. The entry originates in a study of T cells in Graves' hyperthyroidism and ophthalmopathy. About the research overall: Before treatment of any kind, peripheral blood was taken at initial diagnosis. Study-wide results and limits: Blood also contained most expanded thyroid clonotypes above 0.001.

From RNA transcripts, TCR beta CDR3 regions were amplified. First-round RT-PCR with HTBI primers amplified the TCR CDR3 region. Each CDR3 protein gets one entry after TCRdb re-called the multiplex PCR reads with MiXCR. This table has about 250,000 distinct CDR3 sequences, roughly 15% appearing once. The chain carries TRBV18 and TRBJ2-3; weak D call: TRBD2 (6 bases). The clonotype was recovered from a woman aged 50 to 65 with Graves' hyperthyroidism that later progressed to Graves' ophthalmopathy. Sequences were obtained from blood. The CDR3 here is CASSPIRGTDTQYF. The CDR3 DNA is TGTGCCAGCTCACCAATCCGGGGGACAGATACGCAGTATTTT.